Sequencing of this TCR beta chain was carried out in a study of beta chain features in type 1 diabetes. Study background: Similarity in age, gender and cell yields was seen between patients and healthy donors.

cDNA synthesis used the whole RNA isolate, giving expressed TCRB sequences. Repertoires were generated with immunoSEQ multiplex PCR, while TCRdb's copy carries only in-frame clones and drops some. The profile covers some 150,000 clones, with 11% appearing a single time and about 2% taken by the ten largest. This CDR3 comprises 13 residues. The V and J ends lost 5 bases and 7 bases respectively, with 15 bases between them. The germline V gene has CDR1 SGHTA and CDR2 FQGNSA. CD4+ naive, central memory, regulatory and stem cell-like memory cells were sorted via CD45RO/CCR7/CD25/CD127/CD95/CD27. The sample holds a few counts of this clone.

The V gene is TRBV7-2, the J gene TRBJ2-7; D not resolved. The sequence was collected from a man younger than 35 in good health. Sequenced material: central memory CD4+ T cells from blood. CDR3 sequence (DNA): TGTGCCAGCAGCCTGATGGATCTGGGTGAGCAGTACTTC. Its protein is CASSLMDLGEQYF.